This TCR beta chain is from a study of blood T cell repertoires in COVID-19. Germline V gene lookup returns CDR1 SNHLY and CDR2 FYNNEI. The CDR3 is made up of 15 amino acids. V was clipped by 9 bases and J by 4 bases; unmatched bases: 13. The assay was immunoSEQ multiplex PCR, and TCRdb's table has in-frame clones only and misses some. The profile shows around 220,000 clones, over 75% of them singletons. Material for sequencing was PBMCs or T cells enriched from blood (not recorded which). The chain uses TRBV2 and TRBJ1-2; 8 bases line up with TRBD1. The sequence came from a woman between 40 and 50 years old with acute COVID-19. CDR3 amino acids: CARTRTGQGGYGYTF. DNA for the CDR3: TGTGCCAGGACGCGGACAGGACAGGGAGGCTATGGCTACACCTTC.